This record concerns one T cell receptor (beta chain) sequence. Its target is unknown. The data are from a study of OX40 agonist ivuxolimab in advanced cancers. Whole-study findings and limits: CD8+ T cells showed, on average, more clonal expansion than CD4+ cells.

The investigators sampled blood at baseline, at cycle 4 day 1, and at cycle 7 day 1. The table came from immunoSEQ multiplex PCR; TCRdb's copy has only in-frame clones and leaves some out. This table has about 77,000 clones, roughly 90% appearing once. This sample comprised CD4+ or CD8+ T cells sorted from blood, obtained in a trial of the OX40 agonist ivuxolimab. This clonotype was sampled from an adult with an advanced solid tumor such as melanoma, head and neck, liver or kidney cancer.

The CDR3 loop is CAMASGSPYNEQFF. CDR3 nucleotides: TGTGCCATGGCTAGCGGGAGTCCCTACAATGAGCAGTTCTTC. The genes are TRBV10-3 and TRBJ2-1; 10 nucleotides agree with TRBD2. With 9 bases clipped from V and 2 bases from J, the junction kept 4 bases outside the gene matches. Germline V gives CDR1 ENHRY, CDR2 SYGVKD. This CDR3 contains 14 residues.